Described below is a single TCR beta chain sequence and its context. The antigen is undetermined. TCRdb's copy holds only in-frame clones and misses some; the assay was immunoSEQ multiplex PCR. This sample has some 34,000 clones, with more than 75% found just once. Antigen-specific CD4+ T cells expanded by the ViraFEST assay with viral peptide pools were then sequenced. Scientists isolated CD4+ T cells after an approximately ten-day culture period ended. Each participant received a vaccine that was either BNT162b2 or mRNA-1273, given as two doses. The sample belongs to a study of vaccination effects on CD4 cells after COVID-19. Study-wide background: Researchers obtained post-vaccine samples at a median of 72 days past the second dose.

The source is a human donor who received a COVID-19 vaccine. Some clones in this sample may be carry-over from other donors' samples. Sequenced here: CD4+ T cells from PBMCs cultured with HCoV-NL63 spike peptides, sampled after COVID-19 vaccination.

The CDR3 bases are TGTGCCAGCAGCTTAGCAGGGGTGGCCACTGAAGCTTTCTTT. Translated, it gives CASSLAGVATEAFF. V usage is TRBV7-8 and J usage is TRBJ1-1; a possible D gene is TRBD1 (5 bases). The germline V gene encodes CDR1 SGHVS and CDR2 FQNEAQ. The CDR3 contains 14 residues. The germline V and J ends were trimmed by 0 bases and 4 bases, with 9 bases remaining between them. Together with reference TRBV7-8 and TRBJ1-1, the CDR3 gives the full variable domain: GAGVSQSPRYKVAKRGQDVALRCDPISGHVSLFWYQQALGQGPEFLTYFQNEAQLDKSGLPSDRFFAERPEGSVSTLKIQRTQQEDSAVYLCASSLAGVATEAFFGQGTRLTVV.